Listed below are T cell receptor beta chains from one sample, sequenced in a study of monozygotic twins with inflammatory bowel disease. Each CDR3 protein gets one entry in TCRdb, which reprocessed the 5' RACE reads and gives no DNA. This sample's table has 350,000 to 550,000 distinct CDR3 sequences. The material sequenced was blood. These receptors all stem from a human donor with ulcerative colitis or Crohn's disease, or a healthy co-twin of an affected twin (not recorded which). Both conserved end residues are part of each CDR3.

TRBJ2-3 | TRBV7-9 | CASSPTTSGGDTDTQYF
TRBJ2-1 | TRBV5-1 | CASSLGGSAYNEQFF
TRBJ2-1 | TRBV7-3 | CASSPRGAEASYNEQFF
TRBJ2-2 | TRBV11-3 | CASSPRAGATGELFF
TRBJ1-2 | TRBV30 | CAWSGSGSLLKFGGYTF
TRBJ1-5 | TRBV6-4 | CASSVSDGQPQHF
TRBJ2-2 | TRBV7-8 | CASSSQRGGMAGELFF
TRBJ2-2 | TRBV5-1 | CASSLVATANTGELFF
TRBJ2-1 | TRBV15 | CATSRGSGRNYNEQFF
TRBJ1-1 | TRBV4-3 | CASSQVGYNTDAFF
TRBJ1-3 | TRBV30 | CALAYSGNTIYF
TRBJ2-2 | TRBV6-1 | CASTPTGYTGELFF
TRBJ2-2 | TRBV20-1 | CSAFRSRNTGELFF
TRBJ2-3 | TRBV29-1 | CSVEEDNRGTDTQYF
TRBJ1-2 | TRBV7-8 | CASSPAGQGYGYTF
TRBJ2-5 | TRBV14 | CASSLPTQETQYF
TRBJ2-2 | TRBV5-1 | CASSSRQGTSNTGELFF
TRBJ2-1 | TRBV20-1 | CSASELPNEQFF
TRBJ2-1 | TRBV6-2/TRBV6-3 | CASSLNSGGQFF
TRBJ2-5 | TRBV11-2 | CASRGLAGGGKTQYF
TRBJ2-3 | TRBV10-3 | CATRPAGVSSDTQYF
TRBJ2-2 | TRBV5-1 | CASSLNRENTGELFF
TRBJ2-5 | TRBV7-2 | CASSPSPTRQETQYF
TRBJ2-1 | TRBV7-8 | CASSSRGIDTGHPVDNEQFF
TRBJ2-3 | TRBV20-1 | CSARGASEGTTDTQYF
TRBJ1-2 | TRBV10-3 | CAISLTGEGGYTF
TRBJ2-1 | TRBV5-6 | CASLRTDYNEQFF
TRBJ1-2 | TRBV12-3/TRBV12-4 | CASSRAQGAHYGYTF
TRBJ2-1 | TRBV5-1 | CASSLGLAPYNEQFF
TRBJ2-7 | TRBV7-2 | CASSQRPASSYEQYF
TRBJ1-1 | TRBV6-5 | CASSYSGSEMNTEAFF
TRBJ2-1 | TRBV19 | CASRTIGGTGYNEQFF
TRBJ2-7 | TRBV5-4 | CASSLAGFSYEQYF
TRBJ2-7 | TRBV11-2 | CASSPRTREHEQYF
TRBJ2-1 | TRBV20-1 | CSARLSGYNEQFF
TRBJ1-1 | TRBV14 | CASSEGQNTEAFF
TRBJ1-1 | TRBV2 | CASVGQLNTEAFF
TRBJ1-1 | TRBV5-6 | CASTLFDRVGTEAFF
TRBJ2-7 | TRBV6-5 | CASSYYSSGGHSYEQYF
TRBJ1-1 | TRBV29-1 | CSAQGTSGTEAFF
TRBJ2-5 | TRBV4-1 | CASSLFPPTGRERYQETQYF
TRBJ2-7 | TRBV5-6 | CASSPTERTRPYEQYF
TRBJ1-1 | TRBV20-1 | CSASPLNRPQGMKWENLF
TRBJ2-5 | TRBV29-1 | CSVGGWVETQYF
TRBJ1-4 | TRBV5-1 | CASTLGGQGAEKLFF
TRBJ2-7 | TRBV5-5 | CASSRTRGGSFHEQYF
TRBJ1-1 | TRBV20-1 | CSATRTVNTEAFF
TRBJ2-1 | TRBV27 | CACGTSGRINEQFF
TRBJ2-2 | TRBV20-1 | CSATAEYTGELFF
TRBJ2-3 | TRBV7-2 | CASSSGGRLRQYF
TRBJ2-2 | TRBV20-1 | CSARLAGVPGELFF
TRBJ2-7 | TRBV27 | CASSTMTGAGEQYF
TRBJ1-1 | TRBV7-9 | CASSSSWSITEAFF
TRBJ2-1 | TRBV5-1 | CASSLDRFSYNEQLF
TRBJ2-3 | TRBV10-3 | CAISGTNTGLAGADTQYF
TRBJ1-5 | TRBV7-2 | CASSRDGQGAAQPQHF
TRBJ2-2 | TRBV6-1 | CALSRIRAGTGELFF